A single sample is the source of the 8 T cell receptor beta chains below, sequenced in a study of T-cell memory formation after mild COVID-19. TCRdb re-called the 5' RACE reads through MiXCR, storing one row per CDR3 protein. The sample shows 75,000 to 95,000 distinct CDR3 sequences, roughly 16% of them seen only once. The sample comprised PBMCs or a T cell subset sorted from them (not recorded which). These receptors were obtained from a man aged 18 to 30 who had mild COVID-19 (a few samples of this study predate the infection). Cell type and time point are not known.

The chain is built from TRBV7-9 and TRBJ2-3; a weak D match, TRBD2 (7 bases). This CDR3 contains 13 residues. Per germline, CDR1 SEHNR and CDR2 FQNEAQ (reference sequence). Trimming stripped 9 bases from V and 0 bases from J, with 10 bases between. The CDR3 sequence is CARRGASTDTQYF. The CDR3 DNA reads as TGTGCCAGACGGGGGGCTAGCACAGATACGCAGTATTTT. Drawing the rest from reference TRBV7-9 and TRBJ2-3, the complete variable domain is DTGVSQNPRHKITKRGQNVTFRCDPISEHNRLYWYRQTLGQGPEFLTYFQNEAQLEKSRLLSDRFSAERPKGSFSTLEIQRTEQGDSAMYLCARRGASTDTQYFGPGTRLTVL.

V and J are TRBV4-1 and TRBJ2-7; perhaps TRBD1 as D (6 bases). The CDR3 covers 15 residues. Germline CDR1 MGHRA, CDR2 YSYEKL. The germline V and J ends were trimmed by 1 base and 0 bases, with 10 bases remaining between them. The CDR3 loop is CASSQGRGSSYEQYV. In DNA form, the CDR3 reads TGCGCCAGCAGCCAAGGCAGGGGTAGCTCCTACGAGCAGTACGTC.

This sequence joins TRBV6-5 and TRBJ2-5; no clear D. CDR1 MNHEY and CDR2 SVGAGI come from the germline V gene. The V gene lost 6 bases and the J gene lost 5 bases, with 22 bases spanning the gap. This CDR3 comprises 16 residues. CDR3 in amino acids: CASSPEPIPAAETQYF. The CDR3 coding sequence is TGTGCCAGCAGCCCAGAGCCCATCCCCGCGGCGGAGACCCAGTACTTC.

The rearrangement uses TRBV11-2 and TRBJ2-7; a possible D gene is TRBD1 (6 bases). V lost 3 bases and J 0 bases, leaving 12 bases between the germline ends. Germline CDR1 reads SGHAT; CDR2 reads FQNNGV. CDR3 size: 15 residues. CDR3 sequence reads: CASSFRTVLSYEQYF. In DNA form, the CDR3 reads TGTGCCAGCAGCTTTAGGACAGTCCTCTCCTACGAGCAGTACTTC.

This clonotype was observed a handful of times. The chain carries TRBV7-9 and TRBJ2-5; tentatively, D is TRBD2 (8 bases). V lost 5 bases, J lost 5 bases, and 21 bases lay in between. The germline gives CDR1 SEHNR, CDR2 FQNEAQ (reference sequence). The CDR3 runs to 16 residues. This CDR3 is CASSPSGGGLRETQYF. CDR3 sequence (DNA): TGTGCCAGCAGCCCCTCGGGAGGGGGCCTGCGGGAGACCCAGTACTTC.

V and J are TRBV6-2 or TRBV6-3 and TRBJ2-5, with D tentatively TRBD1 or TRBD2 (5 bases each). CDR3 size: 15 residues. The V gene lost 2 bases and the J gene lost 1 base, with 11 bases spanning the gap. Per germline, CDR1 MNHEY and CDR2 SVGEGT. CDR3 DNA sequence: TGTGCCAGCAGTTACCGGGACCAGGCCCAAGAGACCCAGTACTTC. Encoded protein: CASSYRDQAQETQYF.

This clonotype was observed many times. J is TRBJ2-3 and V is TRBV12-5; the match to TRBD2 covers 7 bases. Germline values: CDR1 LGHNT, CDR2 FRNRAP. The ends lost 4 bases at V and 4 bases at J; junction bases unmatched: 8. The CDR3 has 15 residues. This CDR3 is CASGSDSGLPDTQYF. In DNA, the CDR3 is TGTGCTAGTGGTTCTGACTCGGGACTACCAGATACGCAGTATTTT.

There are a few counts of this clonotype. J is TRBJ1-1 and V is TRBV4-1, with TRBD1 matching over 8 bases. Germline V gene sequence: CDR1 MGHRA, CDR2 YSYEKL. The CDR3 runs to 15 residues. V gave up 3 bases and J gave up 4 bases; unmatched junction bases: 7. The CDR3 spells CASSQAPGGVTEAFF. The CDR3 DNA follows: TGCGCCAGCAGCCAGGCCCCAGGGGGCGTCACTGAAGCTTTCTTT.